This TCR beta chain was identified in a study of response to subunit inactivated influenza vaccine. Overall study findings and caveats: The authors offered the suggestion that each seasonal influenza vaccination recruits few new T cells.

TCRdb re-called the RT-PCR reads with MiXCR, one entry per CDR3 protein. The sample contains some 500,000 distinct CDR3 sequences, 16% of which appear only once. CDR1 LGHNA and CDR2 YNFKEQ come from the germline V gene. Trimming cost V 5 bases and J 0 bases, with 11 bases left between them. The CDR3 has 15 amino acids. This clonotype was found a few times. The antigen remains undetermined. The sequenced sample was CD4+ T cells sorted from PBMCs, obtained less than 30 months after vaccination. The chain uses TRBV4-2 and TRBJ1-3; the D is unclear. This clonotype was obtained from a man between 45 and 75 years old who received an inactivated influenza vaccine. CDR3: CASSAAVGSGNTIYF. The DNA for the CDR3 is TGTGCCAGCAGCGCCGCCGTTGGCTCTGGAAACACCATATATTTT.